These 18 T cell receptor beta chains share one sample of origin, sequenced in a study of CD8 T cells in ankylosing spondylitis. TCRdb fed the 5' RACE reads into MiXCR, producing one record per CDR3 protein. The sample lists just under 350,000 distinct CDR3 sequences; roughly 15% were seen once. Sequenced material: blood, either unsorted or a sorted T cell fraction (not recorded which). These receptors were obtained from a male donor with ankylosing spondylitis or in good health (not recorded which).

This clonotype has at least ten counts. This chain uses TRBV20-1 with TRBJ2-3; TRBD2 matches at 7 bases. The germline V gene has CDR1 DFQATT and CDR2 SNEGSKA (reference sequence). The V gene end was trimmed by 4 bases and the J gene end by 0 bases; junction bases not matched to a gene: 4. The CDR3 loop spans 14 amino acids. The CDR3 region is CSATWEGSTDTQYF. The CDR3 region has the DNA TGCAGTGCTACCTGGGAGGGGAGCACAGATACGCAGTATTTT.

The chain recombines TRBV11-3 with TRBJ2-6; D gene uncertain. The CDR3 runs 15 residues. From germline, CDR1 is SGHNT and CDR2 YENEEA. V lost 5 bases and J 0 bases, leaving 8 bases between the germline ends. The CDR3 loop reads CASSRSNSGANVLTF. CDR3 DNA: TGTGCCAGCAGCAGATCTAACTCTGGGGCCAACGTCCTGACTTTC.

This clonotype was observed a handful of times. The V call is TRBV5-6, the J call TRBJ1-2, with D unclear. V dropped 0 bases and J dropped 8 bases, with 11 bases sitting between them. The CDR3 is 13 amino acids. The germline CDR1 and CDR2 sequences are SGHDT and YYEEEE. The CDR3 region has the DNA TGTGCCAGCAGCTTGGACCAAGTTCGCGGCTACACCTTC. This codes for CASSLDQVRGYTF.

This clonotype was counted ten times or more. The gene calls are TRBV7-2 and TRBJ2-7, with D unclear. Germline CDR1 SGHTA, CDR2 FQGNSA. V lost 5 bases to trimming and J lost 0 bases, with 5 bases between them. This CDR3 is built from 12 residues. CDR3 loop: CASSRVSYEQYF. The CDR3 coding sequence is TGTGCCAGCAGCCGGGTCTCCTACGAGCAGTACTTC.

This clonotype appeared many times. This chain links TRBV2 with TRBJ2-2; 7 bases are shared with TRBD2. The trim removed 5 bases at V and 6 bases at J, leaving 0 bases unmatched. This CDR3 contains 12 residues. In germline, CDR1 is SNHLY, CDR2 FYNNEI. The CDR3 protein is CASSREAGELFF. The DNA of the CDR3 is TGTGCCAGCAGTCGGGAGGCCGGGGAGCTGTTTTTT.

The chain couples TRBV18 to TRBJ2-3; D uncertain. V lost 3 bases, J lost 6 bases, and 19 bases lay in between. The CDR3 has 16 amino acids. Germline V CDR1 and CDR2: KGHSH, LQKENI. CDR3 protein: CASSPRSRVGEDTQYF. The CDR3 coding sequence is TGTGCCAGCTCACCTAGGTCACGGGTGGGTGAGGATACGCAGTATTTT.

In its sample, this clonotype was seen a few times. This chain joins TRBV15 and TRBJ2-4; TRBD1 is a possible D gene (6 bases). Germline V CDR1 and CDR2: LNHNV, YYDKDF (reference sequence). The CDR3 is 15 amino acids. Deletions cut 1 base from V and 7 bases from J, with 14 bases between. The CDR3 DNA sequence: TGTGCCACCAGCAGAGTACAGGGAAATGGTAACATTCAGTACTTC. Protein: CATSRVQGNGNIQYF.

This rearrangement joins TRBV3-1 to TRBJ2-1; TRBD2 matches at 11 bases. The CDR3 has 18 residues. Trimming at V came to 3 bases and at J to 6 bases, leaving 13 bases not matched to a gene. Germline loops: CDR1 LGHDT, CDR2 YNNKEL (reference sequence). The CDR3 loop is CASSHWGSGRARGNEQFF. CDR3 nucleotide sequence: TGTGCCAGCAGCCATTGGGGTAGCGGGAGGGCCCGGGGCAATGAGCAGTTCTTC.

This chain joins TRBV27 and TRBJ2-7; TRBD1 agrees at 11 bases. The germline CDR1 and CDR2 sequences are MNHEY and SMNVEV (reference sequence). The CDR3 totals 14 residues. The V and J ends lost 4 bases and 6 bases, in that order; junction bases with no gene match: 5. The DNA of the CDR3 is TGTGCCAGCAGTTCTGGACAGGGGGCACGCGAGCAGTACTTC. Its translation is CASSSGQGAREQYF.

The chain employs TRBV5-1 and TRBJ2-7, with 8 positions matching TRBD1. The CDR3 contains 15 residues. V lost 4 bases to trimming and J lost 2 bases; unmatched junction nucleotides: 8. CDR1 and CDR2 (germline): SGHRS, YFSETQ. CDR3: CASSNRQGLPYEQYF. As DNA, the CDR3 is TGCGCCAGCAGCAACCGACAGGGGTTGCCCTACGAGCAGTACTTC. Full variable domain (remainder filled in from reference TRBV5-1 and TRBJ2-7): KAGVTQTPRYLIKTRGQQVTLSCSPISGHRSVSWYQQTPGQGLQFLFEYFSETQRNKGNFPGRFSGRQFSNSRSEMNVSTLELGDSALYLCASSNRQGLPYEQYFGPGTRLTVT.

In its sample, this clonotype was seen many times. The chain recombines TRBV20-1 with TRBJ1-1, with TRBD1 as a possible D gene (6 bases). With 2 bases removed from V and 5 bases from J, the gap between germline ends came to 12 bases. The CDR3 covers 13 residues. Germline V gene sequence: CDR1 DFQATT, CDR2 SNEGSKA (reference sequence). CDR3 in amino acids: CSARTGRGTEAFF. DNA for the CDR3: TGCAGTGCTAGAACAGGGAGGGGGACTGAAGCTTTCTTT.

V is TRBV12-3 or TRBV12-4 and J is TRBJ1-6; unclear D gene. Trimming removed 5 bases from V and 5 bases from J, with 4 bases in between. This CDR3 has 12 residues. The CDR3 coding sequence is TGTGCCAGCAGTCTTCATAATTCACCCCTCCACTTT. It encodes CASSLHNSPLHF.

The chain joins TRBV5-1 to TRBJ2-1; TRBD1 is a possible D gene (6 bases). This CDR3 is built from 14 residues. Trimming shortened V by 0 bases and J by 5 bases, and 9 bases separated the two germline ends. Germline V lookup: CDR1 SGHRS, CDR2 YFSETQ. The CDR3 region is CASSLEAGDNEQFF. The CDR3 DNA sequence: TGCGCCAGCAGCTTGGAAGCAGGGGACAATGAGCAGTTCTTC.

This clonotype was detected many times. V and J are TRBV10-3 and TRBJ1-1; 10 positions match TRBD1. The CDR3 is 19 residues long. Germline assignment: CDR1 ENHRY and CDR2 SYGVKD. V gave up 3 bases and J gave up 3 bases; unmatched junction bases: 16. The chain's CDR3 is CAISEYDRGRVYSDTEAFF. CDR3 nucleotides: TGTGCCATCAGTGAATACGACAGGGGGCGGGTATATTCCGACACTGAAGCTTTCTTT.

The table lists this clonotype with a few counts. The chain joins TRBV5-1 to TRBJ2-1; 8 bases align to TRBD2. J was trimmed by 6 bases and V by 0 bases; bases with no gene match: 5. This CDR3 comprises 15 residues. Per the germline V gene, CDR1 is SGHRS and CDR2 is YFSETQ. DNA of the CDR3: TGCGCCAGCAGCTTGGCCCTAGCGGGCGTCAATGAGCAGTTCTTC. Protein: CASSLALAGVNEQFF.

This clonotype came up a few times. The rearrangement uses TRBV3-1 and TRBJ2-2; TRBD2 aligns across 11 bases. The CDR3 totals 15 residues. CDR1 is LGHDT, CDR2 YNNKEL, per germline (reference sequence). V lost 5 bases to trimming and J lost 8 bases; unmatched junction nucleotides: 7. CDR3 protein: CASSLAGGPAGELFF. The DNA of the CDR3 is TGTGCCAGCAGCTTAGCGGGAGGGCCGGCGGGGGAGCTGTTTTTT.

This clonotype was recorded a few times. The chain uses TRBV12-3 or TRBV12-4 and TRBJ1-1; D is perhaps TRBD1 (5 bases). Trimming shortened V by 6 bases and J by 6 bases, and 14 bases separated the two germline ends. CDR3 size: 13 residues. The CDR3 DNA sequence: TGTGCCAGCAGCTCCAGGGAGATAGCTGAAGCTTTCTTT. Residues: CASSSREIAEAFF.

This clonotype was observed a handful of times. This chain connects TRBV25-1 to TRBJ2-5; D is undetermined. Germline CDR1 reads MGHDK; CDR2 reads SYGVNS. V shed 3 bases and J shed 4 bases, with 12 bases lying between them. The CDR3 spans 14 residues. The CDR3: CASSDPRFPETQYF. CDR3 DNA: TGTGCCAGCAGTGACCCAAGGTTCCCAGAGACCCAGTACTTC. Filled out from reference TRBV25-1 and TRBJ2-5, the complete variable domain reads EADIYQTPRYLVIGTGKKITLECSQTMGHDKMYWYQQDPGMELHLIHYSYGVNSTEKGDLSSESTVSRIRTEHFPLTLESARPSHTSQYLCASSDPRFPETQYFGPGTRLLVL.